These 32 T cell receptor beta chains came from one sample sequenced in a study of regulatory T cells in long-lasting Graves disease. Regarding time point: newly diagnosed GD, antithyroid drugs for less than 3 months. Scientists built the TCR library using RNA that was extracted from PBMCs. According to the study, TCR beta libraries were built with iRepertoire HTBI primers and CDR3-region Arm-PCR. TCRdb used MiXCR to reprocess the multiplex PCR reads, holding one entry per CDR3 protein. The profile shows over 350,000 distinct CDR3 sequences, approximately 16% of them singletons. A further study also used this sample, focusing on T cells in Graves' hyperthyroidism and ophthalmopathy.

This material consisted of peripheral blood mononuclear cells (PBMCs), taken at new diagnosis, from a patient treated with antithyroid drugs. The receptors derive from a middle-aged woman with Graves disease.

This clonotype was counted ten times or more. The V gene is TRBV2, the J gene TRBJ2-3; possible D gene TRBD1, 5 bases. The CDR3 consists of 14 residues. V gave up 6 bases and J gave up 3 bases, with 13 bases separating them. Germline CDR1 reads SNHLY; CDR2 reads FYNNEI. As DNA, the CDR3 is TGTGCCAGCAGCGTAACCTCAGGGACAGATACGCAGTATTTT. It yields the protein CASSVTSGTDTQYF. Looking up the rest from reference TRBV2 and TRBJ2-3 gives the full variable domain: EPEVTQTPSHQVTQMGQEVILRCVPISNHLYFYWYRQILGQKVEFLVSFYNNEISEKSEIFDDQFSVERPDGSNFTLKIRSTKLEDSAMYFCASSVTSGTDTQYFGPGTRLTVL.

As concerns this clonotype: A single base separates this from a much larger clone, so it may be a read error. The V call is TRBV6-5, the J call TRBJ2-1; 8 bases align to TRBD2. The CDR3 is 14 residues long. Looked up from germline, CDR1 is MNHEY and CDR2 is SVGAGI. The V gene end was trimmed by 11 bases and the J gene end by 8 bases; junction bases not matched to a gene: 14. The CDR3 bases are TGTGCCGCCGGAGGGCGGGGGGCCTGCTATGAGCAGTTCTTC. Protein: CAAGGRGACYEQFF.

This clonotype has at least ten counts. This rearrangement joins TRBV11-3 to TRBJ2-5, with TRBD2 matching 8 bases. This CDR3 contains 14 residues. Germline assignment: CDR1 SGHNT and CDR2 YENEEA. J was trimmed by 2 bases and V by 3 bases; bases with no gene match: 2. CDR3 in amino acids: CASSFGTRQETQYF. In DNA, the CDR3 is TGTGCCAGCAGCTTTGGGACTAGGCAAGAGACCCAGTACTTC.

This chain connects TRBV14 to TRBJ2-5, with D uncertain. Trimming shortened V by 4 bases and J by 6 bases, and 9 bases separated the two germline ends. CDR1 and CDR2 from the germline V gene are SGHDN and FVKESK. The length of the CDR3 is 12 residues. The chain's CDR3 is CASSLYGKTQYF. The CDR3 DNA is TGTGCCAGCAGCCTCTACGGAAAGACCCAGTACTTC.

This clonotype was detected many times. The chain employs TRBV28 and TRBJ2-1, with no clear D. This CDR3 contains 15 residues. Per the germline V gene, CDR1 is MDHEN and CDR2 is SYDVKM. The germline V and J ends were trimmed by 6 bases and 6 bases, with 18 bases remaining between them. The CDR3 here is CASSPLPLLGNEQFF. The CDR3 region has the DNA TGTGCCAGCAGCCCCCTACCTCTCCTAGGCAATGAGCAGTTCTTC.

The sample holds many counts of this clonotype. The rearrangement links TRBV30 to TRBJ1-3; D not resolved. The germline V gene has CDR1 GTSNPN and CDR2 SVGIG (reference sequence). This CDR3 contains 15 residues. Trimming pared 0 bases from V and 0 bases from J, leaving 9 bases between. CDR3 nucleotides: TGTGCCTGGAGTGTAATCGGGAGCTCTGGAAACACCATATATTTT. Translated, it gives CAWSVIGSSGNTIYF.

The J gene is TRBJ2-1, the V gene TRBV19; tentative D call: TRBD2 (5 bases). The CDR3 sequence is 15 residues long. CDR1 and CDR2 (germline): LNHDA, SQIVND (reference sequence). The V and J ends lost 9 bases and 4 bases respectively, with 19 bases between them. Here the CDR3 reads CARPALGGAYNEQFF. CDR3 in DNA: TGTGCCAGGCCGGCACTAGGAGGTGCGTACAATGAGCAGTTCTTC. Based on the CDR3 plus reference TRBV19 and TRBJ2-1, the full variable domain is DGGITQSPKYLFRKEGQNVTLSCEQNLNHDAMYWYRQDPGQGLRLIYYSQIVNDFQKGDIAEGYSVSREKKESFPLTVTSAQKNPTAFYLCARPALGGAYNEQFFGPGTRLTVL.

The chain joins TRBV2 to TRBJ2-1; TRBD2 matches 13 bases. Germline lookup yields CDR1 SNHLY and CDR2 FYNNEI. The CDR3 has 17 residues. V was clipped by 3 bases and J by 0 bases; unmatched bases: 2. The CDR3 DNA follows: TGTGCCAGCAGTGAGGGACTAGCGGGGAGCTCCTACAATGAGCAGTTCTTC. Protein sequence: CASSEGLAGSSYNEQFF. The whole variable domain, filled in from reference TRBV2 and TRBJ2-1, reads EPEVTQTPSHQVTQMGQEVILRCVPISNHLYFYWYRQILGQKVEFLVSFYNNEISEKSEIFDDQFSVERPDGSNFTLKIRSTKLEDSAMYFCASSEGLAGSSYNEQFFGPGTRLTVL.

This clonotype was seen many times. This chain joins TRBV5-8 and TRBJ1-2; 9 nucleotides align to TRBD1. This CDR3 is built from 14 residues. In germline, CDR1 is SGHTS, CDR2 YDEGEE. V shed 2 bases and J 4 bases; nucleotides not matched to a gene: 3. CDR3 coding DNA: TGTGCCAGCAGCTTCCGGGACAGGGCCTATGGCTACACCTTC. Translated, it gives CASSFRDRAYGYTF.

This clonotype was seen more than once but under ten times. This chain uses TRBV18 with TRBJ2-1; D possibly corresponds to TRBD1 (6 bases). CDR1 KGHSH and CDR2 LQKENI come from the germline V gene. V lost 3 bases, J lost 3 bases, and 9 bases lay in between. This CDR3 region has 14 residues. CDR3 residues: CASSPRDNYNEQFF. In DNA form, the CDR3 reads TGTGCCAGCTCACCCCGGGACAACTACAATGAGCAGTTCTTC.

As for this clonotype: The junction and the germline gene differ at one end; a read error may be behind it. This sequence joins TRBV12-3 or TRBV12-4 and TRBJ2-5; a possible D gene is TRBD1 (5 bases). The CDR3 extends over 16 amino acids. DNA of the CDR3: TGTGTCAGCAGTTTTGGTGGCAGGGAATCCGGGGAGACCCAGTACTTC. Amino acid sequence: CVSSFGGRESGETQYF.

This clonotype was picked up many times. This chain connects TRBV15 to TRBJ2-1, with no clear D. This CDR3 spans 15 amino acids. Germline-derived CDR1 and CDR2 are LNHNV and YYDKDF (reference sequence). The V gene lost 0 bases and the J gene lost 1 base, with 7 bases spanning the gap. This CDR3 is CATSRDSESYNEQFF. The CDR3 DNA reads as TGTGCCACCAGCAGAGATTCGGAATCCTACAATGAGCAGTTCTTC.

This chain links TRBV27 with TRBJ2-4, with D tentatively TRBD1 (6 bases). The length of the CDR3 is 15 residues. CDR1 MNHEY and CDR2 SMNVEV come from the germline V gene (reference sequence). The V and J ends lost 2 bases and 0 bases respectively, with 8 bases between them. The CDR3 bases are TGTGCCAGCAGTTTAGGGGGCACAGCCAAAAACATTCAGTACTTC. It codes for CASSLGGTAKNIQYF.

Only a few counts were recorded for this clonotype. The rearrangement joins TRBV5-1 to TRBJ2-7, with 9 bases aligning to TRBD2. In germline, CDR1 is SGHRS, CDR2 YFSETQ. After removal of 4 bases from V and 6 bases from J, the junction contained 14 bases not matched to a gene. This CDR3 is built from 16 residues. The CDR3 loop is CASSKTIAGVQGEQYF. CDR3 nucleotide sequence: TGCGCCAGCAGCAAAACCATAGCGGGAGTTCAAGGCGAGCAGTACTTC.

Only a few counts were recorded for this clonotype. A much larger clone lies one base from this, so it may be a read error. The chain links TRBV3-1 to TRBJ2-7; no clear D. Germline V gives CDR1 LGHDT, CDR2 YNNKEL (reference sequence). The CDR3 length is 16 residues. CDR3 sequence (DNA): TGTGCCAGCAGCCAAGATTTCGTCCTGTGGTTCTACGGGCAGTACTTC. Its translation is CASSQDFVLWFYGQYF.

About this clonotype itself: This sequence may be a read error, since a much larger clone differs from it by one base. The J gene is TRBJ1-6, the V gene TRBV5-4; D perhaps matches TRBD1 (6 bases). CDR3 length: 15 amino acids. Germline CDR1 reads SGHNT; CDR2 reads YYREEE (reference sequence). V lost 3 bases and J 8 bases, leaving 15 bases between the germline ends. CDR3 nucleotides: TGTGCCAGCAGCTCCAGGGGCCAGAGGTATTCACCCCTCCACTTT. This gives the protein CASSSRGQRYSPLHF.

About this clonotype: A far bigger clonotype differs at one base, so this is likely a read error. The rearrangement joins TRBV10-3 to TRBJ2-7, with 14 bases lining up with TRBD2. V shed 0 bases, J shed 7 bases, and the junction held 14 bases outside the gene matches. The germline V gene encodes CDR1 ENHRY and CDR2 SYGVKD. This CDR3 comprises 19 residues. CDR3 nucleotide sequence: TGTGCCATCAGTGAGTCAGCCGCCGGGACTAGCGGGAGTTACAATGAGCAGTACTTC. As protein: CAISESAAGTSGSYNEQYF.

On this clonotype itself: A much more abundant neighbour one base away suggests this may be a read error. This chain connects TRBV5-1 to TRBJ2-5; 8 nucleotides match TRBD2. The CDR3 consists of 16 residues. V was pared by 3 bases and J by 2 bases, with 9 bases of the junction left unmatched. Germline assignment: CDR1 SGHRS and CDR2 YFSETQ. CDR3 sequence: CASSSGLVCRQETQYF. The CDR3 nucleotides are TGCGCCAGCAGCTCGGGACTAGTTTGCCGACAAGAGACCCAGTACTTC. The full variable domain, completed using reference TRBV5-1 and TRBJ2-5, is KAGVTQTPRYLIKTRGQQVTLSCSPISGHRSVSWYQQTPGQGLQFLFEYFSETQRNKGNFPGRFSGRQFSNSRSEMNVSTLELGDSALYLCASSSGLVCRQETQYFGPGTRLLVL.

V usage is TRBV5-6 and J usage is TRBJ1-1; D possibly corresponds to TRBD1 (6 bases). Trimming stripped 5 bases from V and 1 base from J, with 18 bases between. Germline V gene data show CDR1 as SGHDT and CDR2 as YYEEEE. The CDR3 has 16 residues. Here the CDR3 reads CASRQKPDRRNTEAFF. The CDR3 nucleotides are TGTGCCAGCAGACAAAAACCTGACAGGAGGAACACTGAAGCTTTCTTT.

This rearrangement joins TRBV12-3 or TRBV12-4 to TRBJ1-5; D is unclear. V was pared by 4 bases and J by 4 bases, with 8 bases between. The CDR3 runs 13 residues. The DNA for the CDR3 is TGTGCCAGCAGTTGGCGGGGAAATCAGCCCCAGCATTTT. Its translation: CASSWRGNQPQHF.

This clonotype appeared many times. The chain has TRBV6-2 or TRBV6-3 and TRBJ1-2; a weak D match, TRBD1 (6 bases). The length of the CDR3 is 13 residues. Germline V gives CDR1 MNHEY, CDR2 SVGEGT. V gave up 6 bases and J gave up 6 bases, with 14 bases separating them. The CDR3 nucleotides read TGTGCCAGCAGCGTAACAGGGAGAAATGGCTACACCTTC. Translation gives CASSVTGRNGYTF.

This clonotype occurred many times. The chain carries TRBV12-3 or TRBV12-4 and TRBJ2-7; 12 bases are shared with TRBD2. The CDR3 contains 13 residues. Germline trimming cut 6 bases from V and 6 bases from J; bases unmatched to any gene: 3. CDR3 protein: CASSWTSGTEQYF. The CDR3 coding sequence is TGTGCCAGCAGCTGGACTAGCGGGACCGAGCAGTACTTC.

This clonotype was recorded many times. The J gene is TRBJ2-7, the V gene TRBV20-1, with TRBD2 matching 9 bases. V lost 4 bases, J lost 0 bases, and 13 bases stayed unmatched. This CDR3 spans 17 amino acids. Germline CDR1 is DFQATT and CDR2 is SNEGSKA (reference sequence). The CDR3 nucleotides are TGCAGTGCTAACTCCCATCGTGCTAGCGGGACCTCCTACGAGCAGTACTTC. Translation: CSANSHRASGTSYEQYF.

Many counts were recorded for this clonotype. This rearrangement joins TRBV2 to TRBJ2-3, with D perhaps matching TRBD2 (6 bases). Germline V gene data show CDR1 as SNHLY and CDR2 as FYNNEI. CDR3 length: 13 amino acids. V was pared by 6 bases and J by 0 bases, with 7 bases between. CDR3 bases: TGTGCCAGCAGGGGGACTAGCACAGATACGCAGTATTTT. Protein product: CASRGTSTDTQYF.

The chain has TRBV7-9 and TRBJ2-1, with D possibly being TRBD2 (6 bases). Germline V lookup: CDR1 SEHNR, CDR2 FQNEAQ (reference sequence). V was cut by 4 bases and J by 10 bases, with 29 bases left in between. This CDR3 contains 18 residues. CDR3 sequence: CASSSGRLVGLVLGEQFF. The DNA for the CDR3 is TGTGCCAGCAGCTCCGGGAGATTAGTGGGACTGGTGTTAGGGGAGCAGTTCTTC.

The J gene is TRBJ2-7, the V gene TRBV19; 8 bases are a match to TRBD2. The CDR3 contains 15 residues. The germline V gene has CDR1 LNHDA and CDR2 SQIVND (reference sequence). Trimming cost V 0 bases and J 5 bases; bases outside gene matches: 6. CDR3 DNA sequence: TGTGCCAGTAGTATAGAGAGCGGGAGAAGCGACGAGCAGTACTTC. Translated: CASSIESGRSDEQYF.

This clonotype was counted a few times. J is TRBJ2-7 and V is TRBV6-1; D is unclear. The CDR3 covers 11 residues. CDR1 is MNHNS and CDR2 is SASEGT in the germline V gene. V was shortened by 8 bases and J by 3 bases, with 8 bases between the two germline ends. The CDR3, as DNA: TGTGCCAGCGGGCCCCTCTACGAGCAGTACTTC. As protein: CASGPLYEQYF.

This clonotype has a count of ten or more. The gene calls are TRBV20-1 and TRBJ2-1, with 12 bases identical to TRBD2. With 6 bases clipped from V and 8 bases from J, the junction kept 5 bases outside the gene matches. Germline values: CDR1 DFQATT, CDR2 SNEGSKA (reference sequence). This CDR3 spans 13 amino acids. The CDR3 region has the DNA TGCAGTGCCGCGACTAGCGGGAGCCATGAGCAGTTCTTC. It encodes CSAATSGSHEQFF.

This clonotype has at least ten counts. J is TRBJ2-1 and V is TRBV2, with TRBD2 matching 13 bases. Germline assignment: CDR1 SNHLY and CDR2 FYNNEI. V lost 5 bases and J lost 10; bases outside the gene matches: 8. The CDR3 runs 15 residues. CDR3 in DNA: TGTGCCAGCAGTCGACTAGCGGGAGGCCGGGGGGAGCAGTTCTTC. This sequence encodes CASSRLAGGRGEQFF.

This clonotype was detected ten times or more. V and J are TRBV20-1 and TRBJ2-1, with a possible D match to TRBD1 (6 bases). The ends were cut back, 5 bases at V and 3 bases at J, with 20 bases in the middle. The V gene's germline CDR1 is DFQATT and CDR2 SNEGSKA (reference sequence). The CDR3 has 16 residues. CDR3 sequence (DNA): TGCAGTGCTCGCCCGACATATCCCAGGGGCTACAATGAGCAGTTCTTC. It translates to CSARPTYPRGYNEQFF.

Ten or more counts support this clonotype. The genes are TRBV11-3 and TRBJ2-1; 9 positions agree with TRBD2. With V trimmed by 1 base and J by 6 bases, 7 bases remained unmatched. There are 16 residues in the CDR3. Germline values: CDR1 SGHNT, CDR2 YENEEA. CDR3 residues: CASSLVGSGRSNEQFF. For the CDR3, the DNA is TGTGCCAGCAGCTTAGTAGGTAGCGGGAGATCCAATGAGCAGTTCTTC.

At least ten counts were recorded for this clonotype. V and J are TRBV28 and TRBJ2-1; TRBD2 aligns across 14 bases. CDR3 length: 15 amino acids. Germline-derived CDR1 and CDR2 are MDHEN and SYDVKM. V was pared by 5 bases and J by 7 bases, with 4 bases of the junction left unmatched. The CDR3 nucleotides read TGTGCCAGCAGTCTCGGGACTAGCGGGAGAAATGAGCAGTTCTTC. It is translated as CASSLGTSGRNEQFF.